This T cell receptor (beta chain) appears in the sequencing data of a study of cytomegalovirus exposure and HLA in healthy donors. The study, taken as a whole, reports: As was reported, the HLA-A and HLA-B alleles of most subjects were accurately predicted from TCR beta sequences. In a later analysis, donors in an Asian-associated ancestry cluster reportedly had fewer N-insertions in productive TCRs than the cohort mean.

In the PCR, 60 Vbeta and 13 Jbeta primers were used. Measured with immunoSEQ multiplex PCR; TCRdb has only the in-frame clones, and not every one. This listing includes approximately 58,000 clones. A note on this clone: Its antigen is undetermined.

The CDR3 runs to 17 residues. V lost 0 bases to trimming and J lost 4 bases, with 18 bases between them. Per germline, CDR1 SGHVS and CDR2 FNYEAQ. The rearrangement joins TRBV7-6 to TRBJ2-5, with D possibly being TRBD2 (7 bases). What was sequenced was PBMCs. This receptor was taken from a man aged 18 to 35 in good health and CMV-seropositive. The DNA for the CDR3 is TGTGCCAGCAGCTTAGCGGGGGGGCCCGGGGTCGCAGAGACCCAGTACTTC. This encodes CASSLAGGPGVAETQYF.